This T cell receptor (beta chain) appears in the sequencing data of a study of response to subunit inactivated influenza vaccine. One entry per CDR3 protein results from TCRdb running MiXCR on the RT-PCR reads. Here the sample spans more than 700,000 distinct CDR3 sequences, 21% being singletons. Deletions cut 2 bases from V and 3 bases from J, with 7 bases between. The CDR3 contains 13 residues. From germline, CDR1 is ENHRY and CDR2 SYGVKD. On this clonotype itself: No antigen is known for it.

The study, taken as a whole, reports: T cells newly recruited by each seasonal influenza vaccination are few, the authors suggested.

This rearrangement joins TRBV10-3 to TRBJ2-5, with D unclear. The source is a man aged 50 to 59 who received an inactivated influenza vaccine. The specimen was PBMCs from blood, collected more than 4 days after vaccination. CDR3 in amino acids: CAISEGREETQYF. The CDR3 DNA sequence: TGTGCCATCAGTGAGGGAAGAGAAGAGACCCAGTACTTC.